This TCR beta chain comes out of a study of blood T cell repertoires in COVID-19. Study details: COVID-19 samples, acute and convalescent, were from the United States, Italy and Spain. Sample material is recorded as cDNA or gDNA derived from T cells, B-cell-depleted T cells, or PBMCs.

Germline V lookup: CDR1 GTSNPN, CDR2 SVGIG (reference sequence). This CDR3 region has 13 residues. The V and J ends lost 4 bases and 5 bases respectively, with 14 bases between them. Per the original methods: Cell counts per sample came from amplifying reference gene primers. Profiled with immunoSEQ multiplex PCR; TCRdb holds only in-frame clones, not every one. V and J calls and clone size are those listed in that table; D and trimming were worked out from the DNA. The table records some 120,000 clones, roughly 91% of them present only once. This chain links TRBV30 with TRBJ1-1; tentative D call: TRBD1 (5 bases). The origin of this receptor is a human donor in a cohort sampled during active COVID-19. The sequenced sample was peripheral blood. The CDR3 sequence is CAWNGGVGTEAFF. DNA of the CDR3: TGTGCCTGGAACGGAGGGGTAGGTACTGAAGCTTTCTTT.